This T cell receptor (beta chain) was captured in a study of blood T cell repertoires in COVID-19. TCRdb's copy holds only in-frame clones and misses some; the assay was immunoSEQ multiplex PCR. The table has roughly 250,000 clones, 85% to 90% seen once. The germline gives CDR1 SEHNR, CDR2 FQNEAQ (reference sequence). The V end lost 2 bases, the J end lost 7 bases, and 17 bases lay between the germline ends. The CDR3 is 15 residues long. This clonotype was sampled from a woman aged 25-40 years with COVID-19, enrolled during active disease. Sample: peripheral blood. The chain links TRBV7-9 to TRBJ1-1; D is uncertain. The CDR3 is CASSLKGQLAGEAFF. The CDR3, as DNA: TGTGCCAGCAGCTTAAAGGGCCAGCTAGCGGGTGAAGCTTTCTTT.